This T cell receptor beta chain was recorded in a study of T cell therapy after organ transplantation. Study context: T cell doses, up to 6, came every 2 weeks; follow-up lasted less than 30 weeks. Two of the ten patients were classed as nonresponders. Overall study results and limits: Minimal repertoire change after therapy followed marked pretherapy expansions in nonresponders.

The germline gives CDR1 MNHNY, CDR2 SVGAGI (reference sequence). V lost 0 bases, J lost 1 base, and 6 bases lay in between. The CDR3 totals 14 residues. This clone was found once. Its target is unknown. Produced via immunoSEQ multiplex PCR; TCRdb's table is partial and in-frame only. The repertoire holds some 47,000 clones, with approximately 94% as singletons. The clonotype comes from a human patient who had received a solid organ transplant and had CMV disease. The V gene is TRBV6-6, the J gene TRBJ1-1; D unclear. The sequencing here drew on CD8+ T cells from blood, taken before autologous CMV-specific T cell therapy. CDR3 coding DNA: TGTGCCAGCAGTTACTCGGAAGGGAACACTGAAGCTTTCTTT. It yields the protein CASSYSEGNTEAFF.